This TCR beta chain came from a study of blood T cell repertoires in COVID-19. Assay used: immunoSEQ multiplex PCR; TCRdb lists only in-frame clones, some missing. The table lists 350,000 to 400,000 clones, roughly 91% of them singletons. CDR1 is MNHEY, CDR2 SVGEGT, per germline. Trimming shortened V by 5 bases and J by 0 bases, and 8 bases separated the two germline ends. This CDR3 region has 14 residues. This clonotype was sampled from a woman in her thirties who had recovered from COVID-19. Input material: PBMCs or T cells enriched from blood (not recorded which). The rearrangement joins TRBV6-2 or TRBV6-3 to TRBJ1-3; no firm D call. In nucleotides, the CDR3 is TGTGCCAGCAGTCCCGGAGGCTCTGGAAACACCATATATTTT. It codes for CASSPGGSGNTIYF.